Reported below is one T cell receptor beta chain. Its antigen is currently unknown. 5' RACE that incorporated UMI labels was used to prepare the TRB cDNA libraries. TCRdb derives one entry per CDR3 protein from the 5' RACE reads, leaving out DNA. The sample totals approximately 89,000 distinct CDR3 sequences; its top ten clones hold 0.53%. This record comes from a study of CXCR3-negative and CXCR3-positive naive CD8 T cells. Study details: Total TRB output reached some 140 million reads, about 1.5 +/- 0.3 million per library. Study results and limitations: For naive cells, CXCR3-negative and CXCR3-positive subsets had similar TRBV-TRBJ usage; for memory cells, usage differed. When CXCR3-positive naive cells were set against CXCR3-negative naive cells, the former had more hydrophobic TRB CDR3s. The level of CXCR3 expression partially decreased after cryopreservation; the majority of assays used fresh PBMCs. Comparison of naive subsets found surface CD5 to be comparable, and TCR strength was inferred on the basis of TRB CDR3 properties.

This CDR3 is 16 amino acids long. The germline V gene encodes CDR1 SQVTM and CDR2 ANQGSEA. Sequenced: naive CXCR3+ CD8+ T cells from blood. Documented subset: CD45RO-CCR7+CD27+CD95- naive CD8+ T cells expressing CXCR3 (TNR3+). The chain couples TRBV29-1 to TRBJ2-1; the TCRdb D gene call, TRBD1, has no DNA to confirm it. This TCR was sampled from a human donor in good health. Some clones in this sample may be carry-over from other donors' samples. The CDR3 reads CSGIQTGVSSYNEQFF.